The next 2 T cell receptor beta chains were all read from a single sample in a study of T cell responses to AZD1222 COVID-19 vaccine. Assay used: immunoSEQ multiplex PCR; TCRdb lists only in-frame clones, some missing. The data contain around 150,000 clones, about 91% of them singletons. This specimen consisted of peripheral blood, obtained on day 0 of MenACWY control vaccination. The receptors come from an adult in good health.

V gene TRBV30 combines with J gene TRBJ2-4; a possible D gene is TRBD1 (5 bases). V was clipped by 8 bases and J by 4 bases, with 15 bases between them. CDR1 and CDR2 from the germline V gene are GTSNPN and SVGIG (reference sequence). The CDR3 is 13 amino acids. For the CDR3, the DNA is TGTGCCGGTATACAGGAGCTTAAAAACATTCAGTACTTC. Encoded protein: CAGIQELKNIQYF.

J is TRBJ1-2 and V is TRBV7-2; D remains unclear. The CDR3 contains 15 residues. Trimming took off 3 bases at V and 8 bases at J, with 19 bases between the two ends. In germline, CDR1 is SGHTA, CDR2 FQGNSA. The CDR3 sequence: CASSLDRTYPGGYTF. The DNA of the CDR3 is TGTGCCAGCAGCTTGGATCGGACCTACCCGGGGGGCTACACCTTC. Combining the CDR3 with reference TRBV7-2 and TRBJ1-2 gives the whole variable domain GAGVSQSPSNKVTEKGKDVELRCDPISGHTALYWYRQSLGQGLEFLIYFQGNSAPDKSGLPSDRFSAERTGGSVSTLTIQRTQQEDSAVYLCASSLDRTYPGGYTFGSGTRLTVV.